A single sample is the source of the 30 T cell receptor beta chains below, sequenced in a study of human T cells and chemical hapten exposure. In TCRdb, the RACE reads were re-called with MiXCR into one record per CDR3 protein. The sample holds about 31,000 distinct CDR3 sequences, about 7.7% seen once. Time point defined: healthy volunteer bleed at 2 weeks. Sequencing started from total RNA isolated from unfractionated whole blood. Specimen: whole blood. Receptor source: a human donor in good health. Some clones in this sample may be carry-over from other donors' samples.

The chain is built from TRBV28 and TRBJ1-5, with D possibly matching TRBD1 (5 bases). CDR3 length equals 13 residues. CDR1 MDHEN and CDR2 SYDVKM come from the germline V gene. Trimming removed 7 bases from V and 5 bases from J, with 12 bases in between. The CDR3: CASTWGRDQPQHF. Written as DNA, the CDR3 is TGTGCCAGCACTTGGGGCAGAGATCAGCCCCAGCATTTT.

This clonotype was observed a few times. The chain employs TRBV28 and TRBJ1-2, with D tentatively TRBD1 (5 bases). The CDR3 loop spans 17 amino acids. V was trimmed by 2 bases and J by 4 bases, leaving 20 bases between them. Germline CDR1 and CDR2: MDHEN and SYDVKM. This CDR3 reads CASSLRSNRPRGYGYTF. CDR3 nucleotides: TGTGCCAGCAGTTTAAGAAGTAACAGGCCCCGGGGCTATGGCTACACCTTC.

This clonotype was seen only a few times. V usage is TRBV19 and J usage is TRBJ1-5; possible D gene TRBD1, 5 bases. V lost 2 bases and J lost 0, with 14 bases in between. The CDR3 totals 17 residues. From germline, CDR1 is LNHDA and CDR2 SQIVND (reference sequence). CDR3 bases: TGTGCCAGTAGTATAAACGGGGCCACTTATAGCAATCAGCCCCAGCATTTT. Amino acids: CASSINGATYSNQPQHF. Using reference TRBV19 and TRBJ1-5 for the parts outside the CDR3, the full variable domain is DGGITQSPKYLFRKEGQNVTLSCEQNLNHDAMYWYRQDPGQGLRLIYYSQIVNDFQKGDIAEGYSVSREKKESFPLTVTSAQKNPTAFYLCASSINGATYSNQPQHFGDGTRLSIL.

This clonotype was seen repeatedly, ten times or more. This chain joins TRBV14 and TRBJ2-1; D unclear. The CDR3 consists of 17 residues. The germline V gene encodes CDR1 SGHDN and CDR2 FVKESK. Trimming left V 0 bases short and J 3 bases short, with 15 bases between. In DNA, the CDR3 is TGTGCCAGCAGCCAAGAACCCCCCCCTAGTTACTACAATGAGCAGTTCTTC. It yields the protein CASSQEPPPSYYNEQFF.

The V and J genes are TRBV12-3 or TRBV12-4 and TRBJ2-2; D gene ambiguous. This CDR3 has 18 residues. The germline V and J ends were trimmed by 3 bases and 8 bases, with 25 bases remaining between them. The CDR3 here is CASSLRVTQSFVSGELFF. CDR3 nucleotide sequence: TGTGCCAGCAGTTTGCGAGTCACGCAGAGCTTTGTATCGGGGGAGCTGTTTTTT.

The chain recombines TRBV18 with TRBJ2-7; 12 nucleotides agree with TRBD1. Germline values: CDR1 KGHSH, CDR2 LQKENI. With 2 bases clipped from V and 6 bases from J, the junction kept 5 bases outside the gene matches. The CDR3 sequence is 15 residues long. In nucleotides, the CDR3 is TGTGCCAGCTCACCAGCCGGGACAGGGGGCGGCGAGCAGTACTTC. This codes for CASSPAGTGGGEQYF.

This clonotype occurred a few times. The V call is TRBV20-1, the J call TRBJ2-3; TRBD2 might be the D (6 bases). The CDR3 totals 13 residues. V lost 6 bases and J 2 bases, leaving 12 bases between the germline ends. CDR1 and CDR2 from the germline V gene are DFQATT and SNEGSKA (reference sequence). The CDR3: CSALDYTTDTQYF. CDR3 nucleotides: TGCAGTGCCTTGGACTACACCACAGATACGCAGTATTTT.

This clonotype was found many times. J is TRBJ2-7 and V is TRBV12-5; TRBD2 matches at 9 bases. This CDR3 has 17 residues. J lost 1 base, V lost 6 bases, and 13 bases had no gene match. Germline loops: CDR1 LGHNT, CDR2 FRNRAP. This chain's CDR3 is CASGIWRGGQMSYEQYF. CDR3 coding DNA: TGTGCTAGTGGCATCTGGCGGGGGGGACAGATGTCCTACGAGCAGTACTTC.

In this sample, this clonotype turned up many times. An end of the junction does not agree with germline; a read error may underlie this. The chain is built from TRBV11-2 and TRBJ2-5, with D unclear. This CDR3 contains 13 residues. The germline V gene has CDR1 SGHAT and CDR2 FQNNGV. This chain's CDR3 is CASSLVGQEAQYF. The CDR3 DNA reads TGTGCCAGCAGCTTAGTCGGTCAAGAGGCCCAGTACTTC.

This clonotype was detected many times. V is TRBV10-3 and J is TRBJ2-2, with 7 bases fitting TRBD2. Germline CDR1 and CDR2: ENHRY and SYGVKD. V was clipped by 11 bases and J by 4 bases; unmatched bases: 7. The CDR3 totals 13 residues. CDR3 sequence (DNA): TGTGCCTCCCAGCGGGATCTCACCGGGGAGCTGTTTTTT. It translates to CASQRDLTGELFF.

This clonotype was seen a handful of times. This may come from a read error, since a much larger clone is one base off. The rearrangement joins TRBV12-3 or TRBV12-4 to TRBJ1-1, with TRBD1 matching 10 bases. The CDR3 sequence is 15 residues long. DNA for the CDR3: TGTGCCAGCAGTAAGCCGGGACAGGGGAACACTGGAGCTTTCTTT. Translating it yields CASSKPGQGNTGAFF.

This chain's CDR3 is CASSMGEGTAQFF. Written as DNA, the CDR3 is TGTGCCAGTAGTATGGGTGAGGGGACAGCGCAGTTCTTC. The gene calls are TRBV19 and TRBJ2-1, with TRBD1 matching over 7 bases. This CDR3 is 13 amino acids long. The germline V gene has CDR1 LNHDA and CDR2 SQIVND (reference sequence). The ends lost 3 bases at V and 12 bases at J; junction bases unmatched: 8. Using reference TRBV19 and TRBJ2-1 for the parts outside the CDR3, the full variable domain is DGGITQSPKYLFRKEGQNVTLSCEQNLNHDAMYWYRQDPGQGLRLIYYSQIVNDFQKGDIAEGYSVSREKKESFPLTVTSAQKNPTAFYLCASSMGEGTAQFFGPGTRLTVL.

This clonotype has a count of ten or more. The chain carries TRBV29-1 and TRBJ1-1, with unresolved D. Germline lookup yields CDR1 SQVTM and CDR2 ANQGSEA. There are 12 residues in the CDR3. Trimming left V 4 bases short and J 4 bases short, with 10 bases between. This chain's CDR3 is CSVVVASTEAFF. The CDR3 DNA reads TGCAGCGTTGTCGTGGCCAGCACTGAAGCTTTCTTT.

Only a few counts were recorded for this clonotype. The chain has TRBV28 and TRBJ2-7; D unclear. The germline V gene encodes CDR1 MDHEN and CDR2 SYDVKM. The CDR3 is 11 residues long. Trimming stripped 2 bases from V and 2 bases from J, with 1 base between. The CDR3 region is CASSLTYEQYF. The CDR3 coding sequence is TGTGCCAGCAGTTTAACCTACGAGCAGTACTTC.

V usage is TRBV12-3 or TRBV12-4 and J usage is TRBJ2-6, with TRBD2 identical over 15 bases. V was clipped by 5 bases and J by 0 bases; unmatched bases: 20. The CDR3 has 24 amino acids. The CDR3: CASSRTAGLAGGRGSLSGANVLTF. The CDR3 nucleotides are TGTGCCAGCAGTCGTACCGCGGGACTAGCGGGAGGTCGGGGATCCCTCTCTGGGGCCAACGTCCTGACTTTC.

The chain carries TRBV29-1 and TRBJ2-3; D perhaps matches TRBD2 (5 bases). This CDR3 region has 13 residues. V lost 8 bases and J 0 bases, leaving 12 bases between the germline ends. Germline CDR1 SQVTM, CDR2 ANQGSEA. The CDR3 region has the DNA TGCAGCTCTGCTTCGGGGAGCACAGATACGCAGTATTTT. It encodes CSSASGSTDTQYF.

For the CDR3, the DNA is TGTGCCTGGAGTGGGCAGCGATTTAGCACAGATACGCAGTATTTT. Translation gives CAWSGQRFSTDTQYF. V usage is TRBV30 and J usage is TRBJ2-3; D is undetermined. The CDR3 length is 15 residues. Germline CDR1 is GTSNPN and CDR2 is SVGIG (reference sequence). Trimming stripped 1 base from V and 0 bases from J, with 11 bases between.

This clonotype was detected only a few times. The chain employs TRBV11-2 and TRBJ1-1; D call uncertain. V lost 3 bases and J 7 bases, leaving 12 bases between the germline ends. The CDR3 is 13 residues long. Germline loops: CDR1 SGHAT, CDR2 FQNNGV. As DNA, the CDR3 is TGTGCCAGCAGCTTTCTAGGCGGGAGTGAAGCTTTCTTT. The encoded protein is CASSFLGGSEAFF.

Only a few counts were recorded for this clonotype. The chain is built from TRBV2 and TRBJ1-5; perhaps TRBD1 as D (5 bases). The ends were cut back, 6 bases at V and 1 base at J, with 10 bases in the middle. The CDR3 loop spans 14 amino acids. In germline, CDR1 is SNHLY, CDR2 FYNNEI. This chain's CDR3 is CASRKGSSNQPQHF. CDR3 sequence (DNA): TGTGCCAGCAGGAAGGGGAGCAGCAATCAGCCCCAGCATTTT. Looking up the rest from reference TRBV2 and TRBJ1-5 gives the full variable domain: EPEVTQTPSHQVTQMGQEVILRCVPISNHLYFYWYRQILGQKVEFLVSFYNNEISEKSEIFDDQFSVERPDGSNFTLKIRSTKLEDSAMYFCASRKGSSNQPQHFGDGTRLSIL.

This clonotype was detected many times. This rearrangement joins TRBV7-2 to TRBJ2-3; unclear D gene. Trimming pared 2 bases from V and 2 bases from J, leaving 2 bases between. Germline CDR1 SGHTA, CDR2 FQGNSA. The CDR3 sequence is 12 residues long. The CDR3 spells CASSLFTDTQYF. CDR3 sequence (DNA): TGTGCCAGCAGCTTATTCACAGATACGCAGTATTTT. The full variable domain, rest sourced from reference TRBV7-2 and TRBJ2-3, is GAGVSQSPSNKVTEKGKDVELRCDPISGHTALYWYRQSLGQGLEFLIYFQGNSAPDKSGLPSDRFSAERTGGSVSTLTIQRTQQEDSAVYLCASSLFTDTQYFGPGTRLTVL.

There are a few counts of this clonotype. The CDR3 loop is CASRGTSGRFEQYF. In nucleotides, the CDR3 is TGTGCCAGCAGAGGGACTAGCGGGAGGTTCGAGCAGTACTTC. V usage is TRBV2 and J usage is TRBJ2-7; TRBD2 agrees at 15 bases. Germline lookup yields CDR1 SNHLY and CDR2 FYNNEI. This CDR3 spans 14 amino acids. V was clipped by 6 bases and J by 6 bases; unmatched bases: 3.

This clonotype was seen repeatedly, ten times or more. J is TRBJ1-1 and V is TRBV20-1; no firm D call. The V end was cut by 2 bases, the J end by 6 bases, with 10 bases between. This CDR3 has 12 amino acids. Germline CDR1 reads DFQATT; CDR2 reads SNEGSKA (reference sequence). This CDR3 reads CSARKDVAEAFF. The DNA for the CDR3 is TGCAGTGCTAGAAAGGATGTGGCTGAAGCTTTCTTT.

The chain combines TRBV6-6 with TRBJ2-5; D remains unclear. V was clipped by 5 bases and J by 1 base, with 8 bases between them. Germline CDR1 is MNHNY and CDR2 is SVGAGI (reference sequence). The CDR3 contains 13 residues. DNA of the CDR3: TGTGCCAGCAGTCTAGGGCCCCAAGAGACCCAGTACTTC. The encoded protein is CASSLGPQETQYF.

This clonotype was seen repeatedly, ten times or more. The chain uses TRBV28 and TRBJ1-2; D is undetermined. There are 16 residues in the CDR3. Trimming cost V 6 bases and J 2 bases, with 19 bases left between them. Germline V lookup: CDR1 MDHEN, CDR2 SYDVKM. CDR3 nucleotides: TGTGCCAGCAGGCTTGGTACAGCGACCGAGAACTATGGCTACACCTTC. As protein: CASRLGTATENYGYTF.

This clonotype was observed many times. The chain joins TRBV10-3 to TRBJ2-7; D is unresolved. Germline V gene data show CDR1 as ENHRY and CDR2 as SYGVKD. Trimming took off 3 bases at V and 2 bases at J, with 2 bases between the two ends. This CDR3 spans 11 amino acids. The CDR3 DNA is TGTGCCATCAGTGATACCTACGAGCAGTACTTC. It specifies CAISDTYEQYF.

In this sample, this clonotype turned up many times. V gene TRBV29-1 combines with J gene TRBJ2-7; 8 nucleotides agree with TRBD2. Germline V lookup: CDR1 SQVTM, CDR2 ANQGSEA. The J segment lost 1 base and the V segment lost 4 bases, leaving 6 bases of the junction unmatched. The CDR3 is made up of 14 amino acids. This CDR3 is CSVGGTSASYEQYF. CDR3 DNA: TGCAGCGTTGGAGGGACTAGTGCATCCTACGAGCAGTACTTC.

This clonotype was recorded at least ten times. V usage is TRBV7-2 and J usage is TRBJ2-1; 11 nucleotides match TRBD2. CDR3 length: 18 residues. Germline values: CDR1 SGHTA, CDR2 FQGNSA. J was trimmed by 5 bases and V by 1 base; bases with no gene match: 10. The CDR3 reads CASSLDLGASGGNNEQFF. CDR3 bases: TGTGCCAGCAGCTTAGACCTCGGAGCTAGCGGGGGGAACAATGAGCAGTTCTTC.

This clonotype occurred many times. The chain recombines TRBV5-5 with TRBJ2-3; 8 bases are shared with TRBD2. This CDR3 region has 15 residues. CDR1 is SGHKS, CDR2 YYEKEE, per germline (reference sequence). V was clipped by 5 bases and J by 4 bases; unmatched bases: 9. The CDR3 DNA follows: TGTGCCAGCAGACTATCCGGGACTAGAGCAGATACGCAGTATTTT. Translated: CASRLSGTRADTQYF. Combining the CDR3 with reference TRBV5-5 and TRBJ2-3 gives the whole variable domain DAGVTQSPTHLIKTRGQQVTLRCSPISGHKSVSWYQQVLGQGPQFIFQYYEKEERGRGNFPDRFSARQFPNYSSELNVNALLLGDSALYLCASRLSGTRADTQYFGPGTRLTVL.

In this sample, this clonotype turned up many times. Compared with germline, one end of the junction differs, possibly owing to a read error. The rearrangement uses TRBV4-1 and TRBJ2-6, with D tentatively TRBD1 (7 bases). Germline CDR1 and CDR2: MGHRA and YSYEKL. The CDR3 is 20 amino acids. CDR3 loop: CASSQVPPGGDSSRANVLTF. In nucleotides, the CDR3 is TGCGCCAGCAGCCAAGTTCCTCCTGGAGGGGACAGCTCTCGGGCCAACGTCCTGACTTTC.

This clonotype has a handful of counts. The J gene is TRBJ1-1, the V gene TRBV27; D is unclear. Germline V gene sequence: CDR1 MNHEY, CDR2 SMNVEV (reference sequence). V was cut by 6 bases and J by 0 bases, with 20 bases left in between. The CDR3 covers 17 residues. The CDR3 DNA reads TGTGCCAGCAGCCCAGACGGTACATGGGCTGTGAACACTGAAGCTTTCTTT. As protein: CASSPDGTWAVNTEAFF.